A single sample is the source of the 20 T cell receptor beta chains below, sequenced in a study of blood T cell repertoires in COVID-19. Using immunoSEQ multiplex PCR, the repertoire was profiled, and TCRdb retains in-frame clones only, with some absent. The sample contains 59,000 or so clones, 82% of which appear only once. Sequenced material: peripheral blood. All receptors derive from a human donor in a cohort sampled during active COVID-19.

V usage is TRBV14 and J usage is TRBJ2-3; the match to TRBD1 covers 8 bases. V lost 3 bases to trimming and J lost 0 bases; unmatched junction nucleotides: 5. Germline lookup yields CDR1 SGHDN and CDR2 FVKESK. CDR3 length equals 16 residues. The DNA for the CDR3 is TGTGCCAGCAGCCACCCAGGGGGCCTTAGCACAGATACGCAGTATTTT. This codes for CASSHPGGLSTDTQYF.

The chain links TRBV10-3 to TRBJ2-5; 9 positions match TRBD2. Trimming removed 4 bases from V and 5 bases from J; junction bases left unmatched: 20. The CDR3 has 19 amino acids. Germline V gene lookup returns CDR1 ENHRY and CDR2 SYGVKD. The CDR3 loop reads CAISGEGSGGTLGSETQYF. The CDR3 DNA sequence: TGTGCCATCAGTGGCGAAGGGAGCGGGGGGACCCTGGGGTCGGAGACCCAGTACTTC.

The V gene is TRBV19, the J gene TRBJ2-1; 8 nucleotides align to TRBD2. The germline CDR1 and CDR2 sequences are LNHDA and SQIVND (reference sequence). The V segment lost 6 bases and the J segment 7 bases; nucleotides outside the gene matches: 11. The CDR3 runs 15 residues. The CDR3 DNA follows: TGTGCCAGTAGCCCAATAGCGGGGCGAGGGAATGAGCAGTTCTTC. Amino acid sequence: CASSPIAGRGNEQFF.

This sequence joins TRBV18 and TRBJ1-1; TRBD1 agrees at 9 bases. This CDR3 is built from 13 residues. The ends lost 4 bases at V and 8 bases at J; junction bases unmatched: 5. Looked up from germline, CDR1 is KGHSH and CDR2 is LQKENI. The chain's CDR3 is CASSLRGTGEAFF. CDR3 nucleotide sequence: TGTGCCAGCTCACTGCGAGGGACAGGGGAAGCTTTCTTT.

This clone was recorded once. The V call is TRBV9, the J call TRBJ1-3; D perhaps matches TRBD1 (5 bases). The CDR3 has 16 residues. V was trimmed by 3 bases and J by 1 base, leaving 14 bases between them. Germline V CDR1 and CDR2: SGDLS, YYNGEE. CDR3 in amino acids: CASSANTRVSGNTIYF. CDR3 DNA sequence: TGTGCCAGCAGCGCCAATACCAGGGTATCTGGAAACACCATATATTTT.

The gene calls are TRBV5-6 and TRBJ2-5; TRBD1 aligns across 7 bases. The CDR3 extends over 15 amino acids. V shed 0 bases and J 5 bases; nucleotides not matched to a gene: 7. Germline assignment: CDR1 SGHDT and CDR2 YYEEEE. The CDR3 is CASSLVGQAEETQYF. Here the CDR3 DNA reads TGTGCCAGCAGCTTGGTAGGACAGGCCGAGGAGACCCAGTACTTC.

The chain joins TRBV6-7 to TRBJ2-5, with 8 bases identical to TRBD2. TRBV6-7 is noted as an ORF with a role that remains uncertain. J gave up 2 bases and V 2 bases, and 13 bases lay outside the gene matches. This CDR3 has 18 residues. The CDR3 protein is CASSYPGTSGVVQETQYF. CDR3 sequence (DNA): TGTGCCAGCAGTTACCCGGGGACTAGTGGGGTGGTACAAGAGACCCAGTACTTC.

This chain links TRBV6-5 with TRBJ2-1; 8 bases map to TRBD1. V was pared by 2 bases and J by 6 bases, with 9 bases of the junction left unmatched. The CDR3 totals 16 residues. Germline CDR1 reads MNHEY; CDR2 reads SVGAGI. In nucleotides, the CDR3 is TGTGCCAGCAGTTACGCTGGACAGGGACGTGGCAATGAGCAGTTCTTC. This encodes CASSYAGQGRGNEQFF.

The table lists this clone with a count of one. This chain joins TRBV6-5 and TRBJ2-3; 7 bases are a match to TRBD1. Per the germline V gene, CDR1 is MNHEY and CDR2 is SVGAGI. There are 14 residues in the CDR3. V was pared by 6 bases and J by 2 bases, with 5 bases of the junction left unmatched. In DNA, the CDR3 is TGTGCCAGCAGCCGACAGGGAAACACAGATACGCAGTATTTT. This encodes CASSRQGNTDTQYF.

The chain uses TRBV12-3 or TRBV12-4 and TRBJ1-2; 7 bases fit TRBD1. Trimming took 8 bases from V and 2 from J; bases not matched to a gene: 5. CDR3 length: 13 residues. The CDR3 loop reads CASGPTGNYGYTF. For the CDR3, the DNA is TGTGCCAGCGGCCCGACAGGGAACTATGGCTACACCTTC.

The DNA of the CDR3 is TGTGCCATCAGGGGGAAAGGGGTTAGCAATGAGCAGTTCTTC. Amino acid sequence: CAIRGKGVSNEQFF. The rearrangement links TRBV10-3 to TRBJ2-1; possibly TRBD1 for D (5 bases). Germline V gives CDR1 ENHRY, CDR2 SYGVKD. The germline V and J ends were trimmed by 6 bases and 6 bases, with 15 bases remaining between them. The CDR3 length is 14 residues.

The chain recombines TRBV5-1 with TRBJ2-7, with D perhaps matching TRBD2 (6 bases). Germline values: CDR1 SGHRS, CDR2 YFSETQ. The CDR3 sequence is 13 residues long. V was shortened by 5 bases and J by 3 bases, with 12 bases between the two germline ends. Written as DNA, the CDR3 is TGCGCCAGCAGAGTAGGGACTGACTACGAGCAGTACTTC. Protein: CASRVGTDYEQYF.

This clone showed up just a few times. The chain couples TRBV15 to TRBJ1-2; 8 nucleotides match TRBD1. With V trimmed by 0 bases and J by 8 bases, 5 bases remained unmatched. The germline V gene encodes CDR1 LNHNV and CDR2 YYDKDF (reference sequence). The CDR3 spans 14 residues. DNA for the CDR3: TGTGCCACCAGCAGAGATAGGACAGGGAGCGGCTACACCTTC. It encodes CATSRDRTGSGYTF.

A few counts support this clone. This sequence joins TRBV3-1 (or the pseudogene TRBV3-2) and TRBJ2-3, with D hard to call. V was cut by 1 base and J by 10 bases, with 12 bases left in between. The length of the CDR3 is 13 residues. Germline V gives CDR1 LGHDT, CDR2 YNNKEL (reference sequence). This CDR3 reads CASSQARRGAQYF. Written as DNA, the CDR3 is TGTGCCAGCAGCCAAGCACGGAGAGGTGCGCAGTATTTT.

The chain employs TRBV28 and TRBJ1-1; no clear D gene. CDR1 and CDR2 from the germline V gene are MDHEN and SYDVKM. CDR3 length: 12 amino acids. The V end lost 6 bases, the J end lost 11 bases, and 16 bases lay between the germline ends. CDR3 coding DNA: TGTGCCAGCAGCTCTGGATTCCCGGGGGCTTTCTTT. The encoded protein is CASSSGFPGAFF.

This chain joins TRBV5-5 and TRBJ2-1, with 7 bases matching TRBD1. The CDR3 is 15 residues long. Losses at the gene ends were 0 bases for V and 8 bases for J; bases not matched to a gene: 8. Germline V gene data show CDR1 as SGHKS and CDR2 as YYEKEE (reference sequence). CDR3 protein: CASSLVPGGYHEQFF. The CDR3, as DNA: TGTGCCAGCAGCTTGGTGCCAGGGGGTTACCATGAGCAGTTCTTC.

The chain combines TRBV18 with TRBJ2-1; tentative D call: TRBD1 (5 bases). Germline values: CDR1 KGHSH, CDR2 LQKENI. Trimming removed 2 bases from V and 4 bases from J, with 12 bases in between. The CDR3 has 15 amino acids. This CDR3 is CASSPGAGLYNEQFF. CDR3 coding DNA: TGTGCCAGCTCACCAGGTGCAGGGTTGTACAATGAGCAGTTCTTC.

The chain uses TRBV5-1 and TRBJ2-7; D is perhaps TRBD1 (6 bases). In germline, CDR1 is SGHRS, CDR2 YFSETQ. V lost 0 bases and J lost 3, with 13 bases in between. The length of the CDR3 is 15 residues. CDR3 sequence reads: CASSLEQGSLYEQYF. The DNA of the CDR3 is TGCGCCAGCAGCTTGGAGCAGGGGTCACTCTACGAGCAGTACTTC.

This chain uses TRBV11-1 with TRBJ2-5; 7 nucleotides agree with TRBD2. V shed 3 bases, J shed 1 base, and the junction held 8 bases outside the gene matches. There are 16 residues in the CDR3. The germline CDR1 and CDR2 sequences are SGHAT and FQDESV (reference sequence). The CDR3 nucleotides are TGTGCCAGCAGCTTCTGGGCGGGGGAGTTCCAAGAGACCCAGTACTTC. This encodes CASSFWAGEFQETQYF.

This clone was counted between two and nine times. Here the CDR3 DNA reads TGTGCCAGCAGTTACGAGGGTGCCTACAATGAGCAGTTCTTC. Translating it yields CASSYEGAYNEQFF. This sequence joins TRBV6-2 or TRBV6-3 and TRBJ2-1, with D perhaps TRBD2 (5 bases). V lost 2 bases, J lost 2 bases, and 7 bases lay in between. CDR1 is MNHEY and CDR2 is SVGEGT in the germline V gene. The CDR3 length is 14 residues.